One sample yielded the 16 T cell receptor beta chains listed below, sequenced in a study of T cell repertoires in cytomegalovirus infection. TCRdb independently ran MiXCR on the reads; one entry per CDR3 protein. This repertoire shows 450,000 to 650,000 distinct CDR3 sequences, 26% found once; its top ten account for about 13%. Sequencing was performed on PBMCs. The receptors were gathered from a human donor in good health (CMV status not recorded). Some clones in this sample may be carry-over from other donors' samples.

The CDR3 region has the DNA TGTGCCAGCAGTGAGGGACAGGGCCTGGAAAAACTGTTTTTT. It is translated as CASSEGQGLEKLFF. V and J are TRBV2 and TRBJ1-4; 9 nucleotides match TRBD1. Trimming at V came to 3 bases and at J to 8 bases, leaving 4 bases not matched to a gene. The CDR3 is 14 residues long. Per germline, CDR1 SNHLY and CDR2 FYNNEI.

The chain carries TRBV19 and TRBJ2-3; unclear D gene. Trimming removed 3 bases from V and 3 bases from J, with 16 bases in between. The CDR3 is made up of 16 amino acids. In germline, CDR1 is LNHDA, CDR2 SQIVND (reference sequence). CDR3 residues: CASSIGWQRSTDTQYF. The CDR3 DNA is TGTGCCAGTAGTATTGGATGGCAAAGGTCAACAGATACGCAGTATTTT.

This clonotype showed up just a few times. The V call is TRBV7-8, the J call TRBJ2-7; the D is unclear. Trimming shortened V by 2 bases and J by 2 bases, and 16 bases separated the two germline ends. CDR1 is SGHVS, CDR2 FQNEAQ, per germline. This CDR3 region has 16 residues. The CDR3 bases are TGTGCCAGCAGCTTATCGCTCGGATCGAAGACCTACGAGCAGTACGTC. Translated, it gives CASSLSLGSKTYEQYV.

This chain connects TRBV13 to TRBJ2-1, with D maybe TRBD1 (6 bases). This CDR3 contains 15 residues. V was trimmed by 7 bases and J by 6 bases, leaving 19 bases between them. CDR1 and CDR2 (germline): PRHDT, FYEKMQ (reference sequence). CDR3 coding DNA: TGTGCCAGCATCCTAAGGGGGACGGTCGGCAATGAGCAGTTCTTC. It translates to CASILRGTVGNEQFF.

The rearrangement links TRBV7-9 to TRBJ2-2, with 12 bases that match TRBD2. The germline gives CDR1 SEHNR, CDR2 FQNEAQ (reference sequence). This CDR3 contains 17 residues. Losses at the gene ends were 5 bases for V and 4 bases for J; bases not matched to a gene: 8. The CDR3 DNA reads TGTGCCAGCAGCCCACGACTAGCGGGAGACGGCACCGGGGAGCTGTTTTTT. Its translation is CASSPRLAGDGTGELFF.

This clonotype turned up a few times. The chain couples TRBV12-5 to TRBJ1-1; no clear D gene. Trimming cost V 3 bases and J 14 bases, with 16 bases left between them. This CDR3 has 12 amino acids. The germline CDR1 and CDR2 sequences are LGHNT and FRNRAP. For the CDR3, the DNA is TGTGCTAGTGGTTTAAGGGCACGGGTTGGGTTCTTT. This translates into CASGLRARVGFF.

The CDR3 DNA follows: TGTGCCAGCACCACCCCAGTCGGGACAGGTCCCCATGAGCAGTTCTTC. Its translation is CASTTPVGTGPHEQFF. The genes are TRBV6-6 and TRBJ2-1; 8 bases match TRBD1. The trim removed 7 bases at V and 8 bases at J, leaving 16 bases unmatched. Germline V gene lookup returns CDR1 MNHNY and CDR2 SVGAGI (reference sequence). The CDR3 sequence is 16 residues long.

The CDR3 spells CASSFGSQGTEAFF. CDR3 DNA sequence: TGTGCCAGCAGCTTTGGATCACAGGGAACTGAAGCTTTCTTT. The genes are TRBV7-3 and TRBJ1-1; possibly TRBD1 for D (6 bases). Germline-derived CDR1 and CDR2 are SGHTA and FQGTGA. V lost 3 bases and J lost 5, with 13 bases in between. The CDR3 contains 14 residues. Full variable domain (remainder filled in from reference TRBV7-3 and TRBJ1-1): GAGVSQTPSNKVTEKGKYVELRCDPISGHTALYWYRQSLGQGPEFLIYFQGTGAADDSGLPNDRFFAVRPEGSVSTLKIQRTERGDSAVYLCASSFGSQGTEAFFGQGTRLTVV.

Many counts were recorded for this clonotype. This sequence joins TRBV7-2 and TRBJ2-3; 8 bases fit TRBD2. V shed 2 bases, J shed 6 bases, and the junction held 7 bases outside the gene matches. The CDR3 runs to 15 residues. Germline loops: CDR1 SGHTA, CDR2 FQGNSA. The CDR3 DNA is TGTGCCAGCAGCTTAAGAAGCGGGAGTCGGGATACGCAGTATTTT. This encodes CASSLRSGSRDTQYF.

The chain links TRBV11-3 to TRBJ2-2, with 15 nucleotides matching TRBD2. CDR3 length: 17 amino acids. Germline-derived CDR1 and CDR2 are SGHNT and YENEEA. Trimming at V came to 3 bases and at J to 7 bases, leaving 6 bases not matched to a gene. In nucleotides, the CDR3 is TGTGCCAGCAGCTTTGGATTGGGACTAGCGGGAGGCGGGGAGCTGTTTTTT. Its translation is CASSFGLGLAGGGELFF.

A few counts support this clonotype. This rearrangement joins TRBV28 to TRBJ2-7; no clear D. Trimming took 2 bases from V and 0 from J, leaving 11 bases between them. Germline CDR1 reads MDHEN; CDR2 reads SYDVKM. This CDR3 is 15 amino acids long. CDR3 DNA sequence: TGTGCCAGCAGTTTAGGACGTCACCTCTCCTACGAGCAGTACTTC. It yields the protein CASSLGRHLSYEQYF.

This clonotype was observed at least ten times. V usage is TRBV7-3 and J usage is TRBJ1-6, with D perhaps TRBD1 (5 bases). The CDR3 contains 14 residues. Between the trimmed V and J ends, which lost 4 bases and 7 bases, there was a span of 11 bases. Germline loops: CDR1 SGHTA, CDR2 FQGTGA. CDR3 region: CASSSGGENSPLHF. CDR3 nucleotides: TGTGCCAGCAGCTCCGGGGGGGAGAATTCACCCCTCCACTTT.

A word on this clonotype: A much larger clone differs by one base, so this may be a read error. A read error is likely, as this CDR3 ends without the conserved phenylalanine or tryptophan. This sequence joins TRBV7-8 and TRBJ2-2; a possible D gene is TRBD1 (5 bases). Germline values: CDR1 SGHVS, CDR2 FQNEAQ. V lost 5 bases, J lost 7 bases, and 14 bases lay in between. CDR3 length equals 14 residues. CDR3 protein: CASSPSIGVGELFS. CDR3 sequence (DNA): TGTGCCAGCAGCCCCTCCATAGGGGTCGGGGAGCTGTTTTCT.

The rearrangement joins TRBV7-9 to TRBJ2-5, with TRBD2 identical over 10 bases. The V gene end was trimmed by 5 bases and the J gene end by 4 bases; junction bases not matched to a gene: 7. Germline CDR1 reads SEHNR; CDR2 reads FQNEAQ (reference sequence). The CDR3 extends over 15 amino acids. DNA of the CDR3: TGTGCCAGCAGCAAGACACTAGCGGGAAGAGAGACCCAGTACTTC. The encoded protein is CASSKTLAGRETQYF.

The V call is TRBV19, the J call TRBJ1-2; TRBD1 aligns across 7 bases. Germline V gives CDR1 LNHDA, CDR2 SQIVND (reference sequence). J was trimmed by 6 bases and V by 5 bases; bases with no gene match: 9. This CDR3 region has 14 residues. The CDR3 reads CASSPEGQLHGYTF. For the CDR3, the DNA is TGTGCCAGTAGTCCGGAGGGACAGCTTCATGGCTACACCTTC.

This clonotype was counted a few times. The V gene is TRBV7-2, the J gene TRBJ2-7; 10 bases are a match to TRBD1. The V and J ends lost 1 base and 6 bases, in that order; junction bases with no gene match: 6. The CDR3 covers 15 residues. Looked up from germline, CDR1 is SGHTA and CDR2 is FQGNSA. The CDR3 here is CASSLGGQGYVEQYF. Here the CDR3 DNA reads TGTGCCAGCAGCTTAGGGGGACAGGGGTATGTCGAGCAGTACTTC.